The 7 T cell receptor beta chains given below trace back to one sample, sequenced in a study of blood T cell repertoires in COVID-19. Measured with immunoSEQ multiplex PCR; TCRdb has only the in-frame clones, and not every one. Of over 150,000 clones in the sample, roughly 80% were seen once. The sample taken for sequencing was peripheral blood. The receptors here all came from a woman of 80 years or more with acute or convalescent COVID-19.

This clone was recorded only once. The chain has TRBV12-2 and TRBJ1-4; the table's D call of TRBD1 was not tested on the DNA. TRBV12-2 is labeled a pseudogene. The CDR3 totals 14 residues. CDR3 sequence: CASRLAFRKEKLFF. The CDR3 region has the DNA TGTGCAAGTCGCTTAGCGTTCAGGAAGGAAAAACTGTTTTTT.

The CDR3 DNA follows: TGTGCCAGCAGTACAGGGTCGGGTAATGAAAAACTGTTTTTT. Protein: CASSTGSGNEKLFF. The chain recombines TRBV6-5 with TRBJ1-4; possible D gene TRBD1, 6 bases. CDR3 length equals 14 residues. Trimming pared 5 bases from V and 4 bases from J, leaving 11 bases between. Per the germline V gene, CDR1 is MNHEY and CDR2 is SVGAGI.

This clone was seen more than once but under ten times. This chain uses TRBV9 with TRBJ1-6; D uncertain. Trimming removed 0 bases at V and 6 bases at J, with 7 bases between. The CDR3 has 14 residues. Germline-derived CDR1 and CDR2 are SGDLS and YYNGEE. The CDR3 protein is CASSVAQLNSPLHF. DNA of the CDR3: TGTGCCAGCAGCGTAGCACAGCTTAATTCACCCCTCCACTTT.

The chain joins TRBV24-1 to TRBJ2-1, with TRBD2 matching 9 bases. The CDR3 sequence is 14 residues long. Germline CDR1 is KGHDR and CDR2 is SFDVKD. Trimming cost V 6 bases and J 7 bases; bases outside gene matches: 6. The DNA of the CDR3 is TGTGCCACCAGTACTAGCGGGCCGAGGAATGAGCAGTTCTTC. As protein: CATSTSGPRNEQFF.

This chain joins TRBV9 and TRBJ1-4; 9 nucleotides align to TRBD1. Trimming at V came to 3 bases and at J to 7 bases, leaving 10 bases not matched to a gene. CDR1 is SGDLS and CDR2 is YYNGEE in the germline V gene. This CDR3 region has 16 residues. The CDR3 DNA is TGTGCCAGCAGCGCTCTCTCCGGGACAGGGAGTGAAAAACTGTTTTTT. Translating it yields CASSALSGTGSEKLFF.

The chain employs TRBV7-3 and TRBJ2-1; 7 bases are a match to TRBD2. V lost 5 bases, J lost 0 bases, and 4 bases stayed unmatched. Germline loops: CDR1 SGHTA, CDR2 FQGTGA. The CDR3 spans 15 residues. In nucleotides, the CDR3 is TGTGCCAGCAGCGCTAGCGGCCCCTCCTACAATGAGCAGTTCTTC. Translating it yields CASSASGPSYNEQFF.

There are many counts of this clone. The chain links TRBV14 to TRBJ1-5; 10 bases align to TRBD1. The CDR3 has 16 residues. The V gene end was trimmed by 4 bases and the J gene end by 4 bases; junction bases not matched to a gene: 7. The germline gives CDR1 SGHDN, CDR2 FVKESK. CDR3 nucleotides: TGTGCCAGCAGCCTATTCGGGACAGGGGCTAATCAGCCCCAGCATTTT. This translates into CASSLFGTGANQPQHF.